This is a list of T cell receptor beta chains from one sample in a study of beta chain features in type 1 diabetes. TCRdb's table, derived via immunoSEQ multiplex PCR, lists solely in-frame clones and lacks some. The data show tens of thousands of clones, with around 56% seen just once and 2.6% held by the top ten. Sequencing was carried out using Tregs from blood. The receptor source for this set is a woman aged 40 to 50 with type 1 diabetes. Both conserved end residues are part of each CDR3. A D gene is named only where the DNA matches it firmly. A row's size may be missing; if present it is once, few, many or a size class.

CASGQGQGNQPQHF | TGCGCCAGCGGCCAGGGACAGGGAAATCAGCCCCAGCATTTT | TRBD1 | TRBV4-1 | NA | TRBJ1-5
CASSRDRRETQYF | TGTGCCAGCAGCCGCGACAGGCGGGAGACCCAGTACTTC | NA | TRBV7-3 | NA | TRBJ2-5
CASSPGGGGPYNEQFF | TGTGCCAGCAGCCCTGGCGGGGGGGGCCCCTACAATGAGCAGTTCTTC | TRBD2 | TRBV28 | few | TRBJ2-1
CASSSDSLETQYF | TGCGCCAGCAGCTCGGACAGCCTCGAGACCCAGTACTTC | NA | TRBV5-1 | NA | TRBJ2-5
CASSAMALAKNIQYF | TGTGCCAGCAGCGCAATGGCATTAGCCAAAAACATTCAGTACTTC | NA | TRBV7-2 | NA | TRBJ2-4
CASSLVAGGSSGNTIYF | TGTGCCAGCAGCTTAGTGGCAGGGGGTAGCTCTGGAAACACCATATATTTT | TRBD1 | TRBV7-2 | NA | TRBJ1-3
CASSLMGQGATNYGYTF | TGTGCCAGCAGCTTAATGGGACAGGGGGCAACTAACTATGGCTACACCTTC | TRBD1 | TRBV7-2 | NA | TRBJ1-2
CASRRGDEQFF | TGTGCCAGCAGGCGCGGGGATGAGCAGTTCTTC | NA | TRBV6-5 | NA | TRBJ2-1
CASSFASYGEQFF | TGTGCCAGCAGTTTTGCTAGTTATGGTGAGCAGTTCTTC | NA | TRBV28 | NA | TRBJ2-1
CASRGGETQYF | TGTGCCAGTAGAGGCGGCGAGACCCAGTACTTC | NA | TRBV19 | few | TRBJ2-5
CASSQDQGVVEKLFF | TGCGCCAGCAGCCAAGATCAAGGGGTCGTGGAAAAACTGTTTTTT | NA | TRBV4-1 | few | TRBJ1-4
CASSLERGTDTQYF | TGTGCCAGCAGCTTAGAAAGGGGAACAGATACGCAGTATTTT | NA | TRBV7-2 | few | TRBJ2-3
CASSFQSLTEAFF | TGTGCCAGCAGCTTCCAGTCTCTCACTGAAGCTTTCTTT | NA | TRBV7-2 | NA | TRBJ1-1
CASSAGGLPSGDEQFF | TGTGCCAGCAGCGCGGGGGGACTACCATCCGGGGATGAGCAGTTCTTC | TRBD2 | TRBV9 | once | TRBJ2-1
CASSTRTGGEREQYF | TGTGCCAGCAGCACGCGGACAGGGGGTGAGCGGGAGCAGTACTTC | TRBD1 | TRBV5-4 | NA | TRBJ2-7
CASSLGQIQGSPLHF | TGTGCCAGCAGCTTGGGACAGATTCAGGGGTCACCCCTCCACTTT | NA | TRBV5-6 | NA | TRBJ1-6
CASSMADRTSYEQYF | TGTGCCAGTAGTATGGCGGACAGGACCTCCTACGAGCAGTACTTC | TRBD1 | TRBV19 | NA | TRBJ2-7
CASSTTSGRRNEQFF | TGTGCCAGCAGCACGACTAGCGGGAGGCGGAATGAGCAGTTCTTC | TRBD2 | TRBV7-3 | NA | TRBJ2-1
CASSLRTDRNQPQHF | TGTGCCAGCAGCCTCCGGACAGATCGCAATCAGCCCCAGCATTTT | NA | TRBV6-6 | few | TRBJ1-5
CASSVQGVNTEAFF | TGTGCCAGCTCAGTCCAGGGGGTGAACACTGAAGCTTTCTTT | TRBD1 | TRBV18 | once | TRBJ1-1
CAIRQSTDTQYF | TGTGCCATCAGACAGAGCACAGATACGCAGTATTTT | NA | TRBV10-3 | NA | TRBJ2-3
CASSRGAVDTQYF | TGTGCCAGCAGCCGGGGGGCCGTGGATACGCAGTATTTT | NA | TRBV5-5 | once | TRBJ2-3
CASSSNWGLAGPGTEQFF | TGCGCCAGCAGCTCTAATTGGGGCCTGGCGGGGCCGGGAACAGAGCAGTTCTTC | NA | TRBV5-1 | NA | TRBJ2-1
CAEGASGTGEQYF | TGTGCCGAGGGGGCTAGCGGGACCGGCGAGCAGTACTTC | TRBD2 | TRBV6-1 | few | TRBJ2-7